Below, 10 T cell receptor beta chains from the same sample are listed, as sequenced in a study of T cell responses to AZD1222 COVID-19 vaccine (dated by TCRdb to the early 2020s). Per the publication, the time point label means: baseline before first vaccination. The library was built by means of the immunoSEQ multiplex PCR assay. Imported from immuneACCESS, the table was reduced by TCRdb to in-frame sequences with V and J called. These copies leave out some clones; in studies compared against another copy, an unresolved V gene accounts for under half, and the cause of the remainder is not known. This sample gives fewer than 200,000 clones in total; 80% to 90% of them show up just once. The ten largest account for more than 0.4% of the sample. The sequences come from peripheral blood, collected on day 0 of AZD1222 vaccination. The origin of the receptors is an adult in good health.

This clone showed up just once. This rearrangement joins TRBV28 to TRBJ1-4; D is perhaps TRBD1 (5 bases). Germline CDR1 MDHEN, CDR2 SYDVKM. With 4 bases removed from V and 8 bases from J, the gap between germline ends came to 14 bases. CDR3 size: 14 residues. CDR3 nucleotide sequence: TGTGCCAGCAGTTCTCAGGGTTCCGGGGAAAAACTGTTTTTT. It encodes CASSSQGSGEKLFF.

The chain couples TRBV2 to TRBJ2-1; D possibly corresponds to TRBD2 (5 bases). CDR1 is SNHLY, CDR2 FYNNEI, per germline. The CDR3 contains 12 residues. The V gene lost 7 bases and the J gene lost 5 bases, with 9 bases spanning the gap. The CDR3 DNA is TGTGCCAGCATCGACGGGGACAATGAGCAGTTCTTC. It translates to CASIDGDNEQFF.

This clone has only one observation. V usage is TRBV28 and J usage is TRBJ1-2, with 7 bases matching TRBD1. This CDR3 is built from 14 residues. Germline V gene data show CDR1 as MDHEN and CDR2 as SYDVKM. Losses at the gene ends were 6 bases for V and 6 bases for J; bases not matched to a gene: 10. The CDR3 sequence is CASSLGQGDNGYTF. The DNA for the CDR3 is TGTGCCAGCAGCCTGGGCCAGGGGGATAATGGCTACACCTTC.

CDR3 sequence reads: CASSEGARASETQYF. The DNA of the CDR3 is TGTGCCAGCAGTGAAGGTGCCAGGGCGTCAGAGACCCAGTACTTC. The V and J genes are TRBV6-1 and TRBJ2-5; TRBD1 might be the D (5 bases). This CDR3 has 15 amino acids. Trimming removed 1 base at V and 4 bases at J, with 13 bases between. Per the germline V gene, CDR1 is MNHNS and CDR2 is SASEGT.

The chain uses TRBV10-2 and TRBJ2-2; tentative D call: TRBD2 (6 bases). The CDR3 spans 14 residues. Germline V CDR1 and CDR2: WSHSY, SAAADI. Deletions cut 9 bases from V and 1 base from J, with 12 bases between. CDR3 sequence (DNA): TGCGCCAGTAAACGGGACTTGAACACCGGGGAGCTGTTTTTT. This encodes CASKRDLNTGELFF.

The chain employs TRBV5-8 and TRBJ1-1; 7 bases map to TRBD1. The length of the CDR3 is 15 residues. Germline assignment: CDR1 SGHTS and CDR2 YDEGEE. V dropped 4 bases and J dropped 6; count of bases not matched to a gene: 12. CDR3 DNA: TGTGCCAGCAGCCCCAAGCCGGGACAGTACTCTGAAGCTTTCTTT. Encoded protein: CASSPKPGQYSEAFF.

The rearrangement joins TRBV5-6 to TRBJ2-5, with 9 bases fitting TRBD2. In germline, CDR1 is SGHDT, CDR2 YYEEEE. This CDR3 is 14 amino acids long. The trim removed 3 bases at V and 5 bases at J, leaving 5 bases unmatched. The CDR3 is CASSSETSGETQYF. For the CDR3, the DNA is TGTGCCAGCAGCTCCGAAACTAGCGGGGAGACCCAGTACTTC.

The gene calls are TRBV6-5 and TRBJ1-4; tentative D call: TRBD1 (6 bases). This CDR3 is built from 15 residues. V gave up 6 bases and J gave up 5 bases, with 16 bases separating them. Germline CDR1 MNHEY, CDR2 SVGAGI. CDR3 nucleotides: TGTGCCAGCAGGGACCTTCGGGGGCGGAATGAAAAACTGTTTTTT. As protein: CASRDLRGRNEKLFF.

The CDR3 DNA follows: TGTGCCAGCAGCCCTTCGGGTTTCCACGAGCAGTACTTC. Its translation: CASSPSGFHEQYF. This sequence joins TRBV9 and TRBJ2-7; unclear D gene. Per the germline V gene, CDR1 is SGDLS and CDR2 is YYNGEE. Trimming took off 4 bases at V and 5 bases at J, with 13 bases between the two ends. This CDR3 has 13 residues. Variable domain in full (rest from reference TRBV9 and TRBJ2-7): DSGVTQTPKHLITATGQRVTLRCSPRSGDLSVYWYQQSLDQGLQFLIQYYNGEERAKGNILERFSAQQFPDLHSELNLSSLELGDSALYFCASSPSGFHEQYFGPGTRLTVT.

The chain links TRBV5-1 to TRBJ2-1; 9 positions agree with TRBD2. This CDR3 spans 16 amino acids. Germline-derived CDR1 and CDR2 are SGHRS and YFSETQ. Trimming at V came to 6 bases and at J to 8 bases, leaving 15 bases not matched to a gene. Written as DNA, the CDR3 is TGCGCCAGCATACCCAACGCGCCTAGCGGGATGGATGAGCAGTTCTTC. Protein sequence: CASIPNAPSGMDEQFF.